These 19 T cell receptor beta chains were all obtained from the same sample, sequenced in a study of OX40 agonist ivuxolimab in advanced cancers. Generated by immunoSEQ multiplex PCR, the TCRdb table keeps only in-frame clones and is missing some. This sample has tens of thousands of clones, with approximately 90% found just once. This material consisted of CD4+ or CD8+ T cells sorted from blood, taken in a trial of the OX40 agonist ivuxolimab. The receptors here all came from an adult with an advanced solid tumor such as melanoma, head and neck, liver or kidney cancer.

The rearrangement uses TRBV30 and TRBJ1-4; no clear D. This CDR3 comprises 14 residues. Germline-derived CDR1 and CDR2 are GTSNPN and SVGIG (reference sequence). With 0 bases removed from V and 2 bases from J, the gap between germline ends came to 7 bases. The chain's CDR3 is CAWSVPSTNEKLFF. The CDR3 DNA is TGTGCCTGGAGTGTACCAAGCACTAATGAAAAACTGTTTTTT.

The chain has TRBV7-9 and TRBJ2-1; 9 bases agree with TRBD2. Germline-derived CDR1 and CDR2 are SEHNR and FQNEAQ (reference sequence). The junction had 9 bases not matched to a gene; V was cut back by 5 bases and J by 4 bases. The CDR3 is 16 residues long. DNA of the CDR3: TGTGCCAGCAGCCGCCCCCCTAGCGGGGAATACAATGAGCAGTTCTTC. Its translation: CASSRPPSGEYNEQFF.

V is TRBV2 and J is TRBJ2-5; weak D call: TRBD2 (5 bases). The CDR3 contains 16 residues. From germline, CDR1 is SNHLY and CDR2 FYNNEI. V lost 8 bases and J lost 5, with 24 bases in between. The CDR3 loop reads CASGGFGSPKAETQYF. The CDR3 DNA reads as TGTGCCAGCGGCGGGTTCGGCTCCCCCAAGGCGGAGACCCAGTACTTC.

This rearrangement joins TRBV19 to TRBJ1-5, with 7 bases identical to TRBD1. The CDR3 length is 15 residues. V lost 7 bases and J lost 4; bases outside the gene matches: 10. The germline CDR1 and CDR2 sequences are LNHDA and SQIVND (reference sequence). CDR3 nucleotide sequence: TGTGCCAGTAAGGGGGCGAAGACAGCTAATCAGCCCCAGCATTTT. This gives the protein CASKGAKTANQPQHF.

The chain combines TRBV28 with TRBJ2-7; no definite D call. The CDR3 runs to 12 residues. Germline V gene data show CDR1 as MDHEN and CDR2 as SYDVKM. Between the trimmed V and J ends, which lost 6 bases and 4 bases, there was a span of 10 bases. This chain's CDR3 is CASSSRVYEQYF. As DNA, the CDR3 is TGTGCCAGCAGCTCACGGGTATACGAGCAGTACTTC.

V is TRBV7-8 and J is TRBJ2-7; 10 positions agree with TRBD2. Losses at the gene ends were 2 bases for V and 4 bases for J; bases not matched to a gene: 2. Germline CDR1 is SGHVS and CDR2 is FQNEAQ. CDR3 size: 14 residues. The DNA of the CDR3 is TGTGCCAGCAGCTTACTAGCGGGAGTTTACGAGCAGTACTTC. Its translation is CASSLLAGVYEQYF.

The CDR3 nucleotides are TGTGCCAGCAGTTTGAACTACGAGCAGTACTTC. Amino acid sequence: CASSLNYEQYF. V is TRBV28 and J is TRBJ2-5, with D unclear. The DNA end is a closer match to TRBJ2-7, so the J assignment may be wrong. CDR1 and CDR2 from the germline V gene are MDHEN and SYDVKM. The CDR3 covers 11 residues.

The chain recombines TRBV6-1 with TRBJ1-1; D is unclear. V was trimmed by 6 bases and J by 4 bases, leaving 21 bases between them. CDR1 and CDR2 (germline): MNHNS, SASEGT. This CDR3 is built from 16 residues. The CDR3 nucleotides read TGTGCCAGCAGCGAAACAGCATCAGTACGTGGCACTGAAGCTTTCTTT. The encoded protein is CASSETASVRGTEAFF.

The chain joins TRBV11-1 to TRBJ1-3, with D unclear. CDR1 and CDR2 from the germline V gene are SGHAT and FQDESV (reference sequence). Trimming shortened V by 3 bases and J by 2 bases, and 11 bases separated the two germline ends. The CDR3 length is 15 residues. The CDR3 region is CASSFRSLAGNTIYF. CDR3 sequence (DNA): TGTGCCAGCAGCTTCAGGAGTCTAGCTGGAAACACCATATATTTT. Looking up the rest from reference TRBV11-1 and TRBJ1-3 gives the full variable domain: EAEVAQSPRYKITEKSQAVAFWCDPISGHATLYWYRQILGQGPELLVQFQDESVVDDSQLPKDRFSAERLKGVDSTLKIQPAELGDSAMYLCASSFRSLAGNTIYFGEGSWLTVV.

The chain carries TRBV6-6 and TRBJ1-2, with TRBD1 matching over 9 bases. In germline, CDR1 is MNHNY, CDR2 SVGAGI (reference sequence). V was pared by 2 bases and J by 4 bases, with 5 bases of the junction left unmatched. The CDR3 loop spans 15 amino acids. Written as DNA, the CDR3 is TGTGCCAGCAGTTACCCCGGACAGGGGAGCTATGGCTACACCTTC. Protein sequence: CASSYPGQGSYGYTF.

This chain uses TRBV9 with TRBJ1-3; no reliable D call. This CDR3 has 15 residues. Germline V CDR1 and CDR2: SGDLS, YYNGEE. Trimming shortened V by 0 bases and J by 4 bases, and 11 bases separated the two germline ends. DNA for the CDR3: TGTGCCAGCAGCGTAGTTGAGTATCCCGGAAACACCATATATTTT. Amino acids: CASSVVEYPGNTIYF.

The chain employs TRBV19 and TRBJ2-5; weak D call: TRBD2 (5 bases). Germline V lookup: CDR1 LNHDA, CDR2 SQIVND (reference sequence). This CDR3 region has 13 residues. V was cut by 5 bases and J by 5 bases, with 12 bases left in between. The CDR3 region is CASSEGLKETQYF. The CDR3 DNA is TGTGCCAGTAGTGAGGGCCTCAAGGAGACCCAGTACTTC. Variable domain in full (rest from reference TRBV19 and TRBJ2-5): DGGITQSPKYLFRKEGQNVTLSCEQNLNHDAMYWYRQDPGQGLRLIYYSQIVNDFQKGDIAEGYSVSREKKESFPLTVTSAQKNPTAFYLCASSEGLKETQYFGPGTRLLVL.

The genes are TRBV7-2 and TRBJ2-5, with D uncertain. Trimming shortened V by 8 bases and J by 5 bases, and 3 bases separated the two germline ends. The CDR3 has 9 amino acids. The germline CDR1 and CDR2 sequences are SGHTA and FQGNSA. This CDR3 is CASGETQYF. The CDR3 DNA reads TGTGCCAGCGGGGAGACCCAGTACTTC.

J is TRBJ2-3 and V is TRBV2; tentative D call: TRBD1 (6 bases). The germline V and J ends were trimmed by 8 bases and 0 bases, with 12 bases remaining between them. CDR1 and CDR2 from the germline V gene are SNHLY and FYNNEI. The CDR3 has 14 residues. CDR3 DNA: TGTGCCAGCTCCCGGACAGCTAGCACAGATACGCAGTATTTT. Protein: CASSRTASTDTQYF.

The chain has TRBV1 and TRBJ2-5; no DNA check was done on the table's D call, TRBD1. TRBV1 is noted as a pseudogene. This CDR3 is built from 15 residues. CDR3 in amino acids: CTSSRPQDRGETQYF. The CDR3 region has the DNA TGCACCAGCAGCCGACCCCAGGACAGGGGAGAGACCCAGTACTTC.

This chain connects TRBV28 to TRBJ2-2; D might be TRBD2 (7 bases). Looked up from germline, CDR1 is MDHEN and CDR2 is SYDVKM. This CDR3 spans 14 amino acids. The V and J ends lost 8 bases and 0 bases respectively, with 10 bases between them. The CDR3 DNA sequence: TGTGCCAGCCGGGGGGCCGCGAACACCGGGGAGCTGTTTTTT. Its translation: CASRGAANTGELFF.

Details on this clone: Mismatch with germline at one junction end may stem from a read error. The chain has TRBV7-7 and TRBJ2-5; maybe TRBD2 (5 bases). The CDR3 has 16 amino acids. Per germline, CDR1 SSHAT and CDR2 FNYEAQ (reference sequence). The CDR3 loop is CASSLAPRAPGETQYF. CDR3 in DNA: TGTGCTAGCAGCTTAGCGCCCCGGGCGCCGGGGGAGACCCAGTACTTC.

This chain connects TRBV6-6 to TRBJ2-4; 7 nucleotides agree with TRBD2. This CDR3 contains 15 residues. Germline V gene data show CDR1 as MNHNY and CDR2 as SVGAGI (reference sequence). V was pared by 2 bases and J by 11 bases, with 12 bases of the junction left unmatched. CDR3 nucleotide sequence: TGTGCCAGCAGTTACACGCTAGCGGAGCTCAGCGTTCAGTACTTC. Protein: CASSYTLAELSVQYF.

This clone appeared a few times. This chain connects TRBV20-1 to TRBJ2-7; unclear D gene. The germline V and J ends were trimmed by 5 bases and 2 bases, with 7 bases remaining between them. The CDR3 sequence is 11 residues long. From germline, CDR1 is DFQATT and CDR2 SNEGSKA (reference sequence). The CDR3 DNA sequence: TGCAGTGCTTTCGGGCCCTACGAGCAGTACTTC. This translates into CSAFGPYEQYF.